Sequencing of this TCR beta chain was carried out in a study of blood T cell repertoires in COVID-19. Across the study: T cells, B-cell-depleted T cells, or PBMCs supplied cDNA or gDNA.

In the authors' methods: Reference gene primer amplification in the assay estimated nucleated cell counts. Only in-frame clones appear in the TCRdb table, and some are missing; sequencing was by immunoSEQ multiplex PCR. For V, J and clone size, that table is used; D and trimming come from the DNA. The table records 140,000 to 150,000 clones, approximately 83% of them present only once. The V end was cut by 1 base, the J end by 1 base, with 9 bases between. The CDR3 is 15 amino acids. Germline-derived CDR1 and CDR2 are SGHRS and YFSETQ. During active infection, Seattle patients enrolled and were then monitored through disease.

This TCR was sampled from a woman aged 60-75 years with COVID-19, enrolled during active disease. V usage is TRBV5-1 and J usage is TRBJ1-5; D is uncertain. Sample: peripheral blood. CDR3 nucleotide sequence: TGCGCCAGCAGCTTGACATCTCCCAGCAATCAGCCCCAGCATTTT. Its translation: CASSLTSPSNQPQHF. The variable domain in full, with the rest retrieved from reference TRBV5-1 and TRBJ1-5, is KAGVTQTPRYLIKTRGQQVTLSCSPISGHRSVSWYQQTPGQGLQFLFEYFSETQRNKGNFPGRFSGRQFSNSRSEMNVSTLELGDSALYLCASSLTSPSNQPQHFGDGTRLSIL.